This passage covers 8 T cell receptor beta chains from one sample sequenced in a study of T-cell reconstitution after alpha-beta-depleted transplantation in children. Preparation of the TCRbeta library was carried out with unique molecular identifiers. TCRdb analysed the PCR reads with MiXCR anew, one entry per CDR3 protein. The sample has 500,000 to 600,000 distinct CDR3 sequences, around 20% seen once. The specimen comprised PBMCs from the stem cell graft donor, sampled from the stem cell graft. Receptor source: a human donor who donated a stem cell graft to a child with acute lymphoblastic leukemia.

This clonotype was observed a few times. This chain links TRBV7-9 with TRBJ2-5; the match to TRBD2 covers 13 bases. Trimming removed 10 bases from V and 1 base from J; junction bases left unmatched: 6. Germline V gives CDR1 SEHNR, CDR2 FQNEAQ (reference sequence). There are 15 residues in the CDR3. The CDR3 spells CATRLAGGSQETQYF. CDR3 bases: TGTGCCACTAGACTAGCGGGAGGATCCCAAGAGACCCAGTACTTC.

The chain links TRBV2 to TRBJ2-1, with 8 bases fitting TRBD2. J was trimmed by 8 bases and V by 4 bases; bases with no gene match: 10. The CDR3 loop spans 15 amino acids. Germline V CDR1 and CDR2: SNHLY, FYNNEI. The CDR3: CASSVSLAGIDEQFF. The CDR3 DNA reads as TGTGCCAGCAGTGTTAGTCTAGCGGGTATCGATGAGCAGTTCTTC.

The V and J genes are TRBV19 and TRBJ2-7; D is possibly TRBD1 (6 bases). Between the trimmed V and J ends, which lost 4 bases and 5 bases, there was a span of 24 bases. Germline assignment: CDR1 LNHDA and CDR2 SQIVND (reference sequence). This CDR3 is built from 17 residues. The CDR3, as DNA: TGTGCCAGTAGTACAACCTCCTGGGACATCAAGCGAAACGAGCAGTACTTC. Translation: CASSTTSWDIKRNEQYF.

This rearrangement joins TRBV3-1 to TRBJ1-5; 7 bases line up with TRBD1. V lost 0 bases and J lost 7; bases outside the gene matches: 9. The CDR3 runs to 16 residues. From germline, CDR1 is LGHDT and CDR2 YNNKEL (reference sequence). The CDR3 protein is CASSQDNRGGGQPQHF. DNA for the CDR3: TGTGCCAGCAGCCAAGATAACAGGGGAGGAGGGCAGCCCCAGCATTTT. Filled out from reference TRBV3-1 and TRBJ1-5, the complete variable domain reads DTAVSQTPKYLVTQMGNDKSIKCEQNLGHDTMYWYKQDSKKFLKIMFSYNNKELIINETVPNRFSPKSPDKAHLNLHINSLELGDSAVYFCASSQDNRGGGQPQHFGDGTRLSIL.

The J gene is TRBJ2-1, the V gene TRBV7-9; 7 positions match TRBD2. V was clipped by 1 base and J by 8 bases; unmatched bases: 11. The CDR3 is 16 residues long. Germline CDR1 is SEHNR and CDR2 is FQNEAQ (reference sequence). This CDR3 is CASSLGRGGDFDEQFF. The CDR3 DNA reads TGTGCCAGCAGCTTAGGGAGGGGAGGGGACTTCGATGAGCAGTTCTTC.

V and J are TRBV7-9 and TRBJ1-1; D remains ambiguous. The V end lost 3 bases, the J end lost 8 bases, and 16 bases lay between the germline ends. Germline CDR1 reads SEHNR; CDR2 reads FQNEAQ (reference sequence). This CDR3 region has 14 residues. The CDR3 coding sequence is TGTGCCAGCAGCTTGGAAGTGGCGTTAACCGAAGCTTTCTTT. It translates to CASSLEVALTEAFF.

The genes are TRBV7-2 and TRBJ1-6; D call uncertain. CDR1 and CDR2 from the germline V gene are SGHTA and FQGNSA. The V end was cut by 1 base, the J end by 12 bases, with 13 bases between. The CDR3 contains 14 residues. CDR3 loop: CASSLVQRAEPLHF. The CDR3 bases are TGTGCCAGCAGCTTAGTACAGCGGGCCGAACCCCTCCACTTT.

In this sample, this clonotype turned up a few times. This sequence joins TRBV7-8 and TRBJ2-2; D unclear. Germline CDR1 reads SGHVS; CDR2 reads FQNEAQ. V lost 1 base and J 4 bases, leaving 13 bases between the germline ends. This CDR3 spans 16 amino acids. The CDR3 reads CASSLETQKITGELFF. DNA for the CDR3: TGTGCCAGCAGCTTAGAAACCCAGAAAATCACCGGGGAGCTGTTTTTT.